This T cell receptor beta chain appears in the sequencing data of a study of blood T cell repertoires in COVID-19. Across the whole study: From the United States, Italy and Spain came samples of acute and convalescent COVID-19. The analysed material was cDNA or gDNA that came from T cells, B-cell-depleted T cells, or PBMCs.

Authors' data handling: Amplifying reference gene primers gave estimates of nucleated cell counts. Method: immunoSEQ multiplex PCR; TCRdb's copy keeps in-frame clones and lacks some. That table supplies the V and J calls and clone size; D and trimming were determined from the DNA. Counted here are about 140,000 clones, 85% to 90% occurring once; the ten biggest clones make up 9.5% to 11%. The V end lost 5 bases, the J end lost 3 bases, and 19 bases lay between the germline ends. Germline-derived CDR1 and CDR2 are SGHAT and FQNNGV. The CDR3 contains 16 residues. The sequenced sample was peripheral blood. The chain links TRBV11-2 to TRBJ1-1; D call uncertain. This sequence was found in a woman aged 80 or over with acute or convalescent COVID-19. The CDR3: CASSRRRAGEDTEAFF. The CDR3 DNA follows: TGTGCCAGCAGCCGTCGGCGGGCAGGTGAAGACACTGAAGCTTTCTTT.